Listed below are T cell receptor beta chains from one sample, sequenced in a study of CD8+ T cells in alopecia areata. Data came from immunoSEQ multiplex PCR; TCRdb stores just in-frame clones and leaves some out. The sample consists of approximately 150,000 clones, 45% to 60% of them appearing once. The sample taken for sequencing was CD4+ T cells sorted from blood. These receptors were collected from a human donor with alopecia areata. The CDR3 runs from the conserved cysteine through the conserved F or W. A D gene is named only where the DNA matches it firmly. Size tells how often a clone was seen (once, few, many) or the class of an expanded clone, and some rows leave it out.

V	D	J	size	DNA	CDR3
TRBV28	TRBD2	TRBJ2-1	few	TGTGCCAGCAGTCCGGGGACTAGCGGGATCTACAATGAGCAGTTCTTC	CASSPGTSGIYNEQFF
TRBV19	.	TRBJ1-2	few	TGTGCCAGCGGGAATGGCTACACCTTC	CASGNGYTF
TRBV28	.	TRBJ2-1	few	TGTGCCAGCAGTTACAGAAGCTCCTACAATGAGCAGTTCTTC	CASSYRSSYNEQFF
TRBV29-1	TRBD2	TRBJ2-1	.	TGCAGCGTGCAACTAGCGGACTGGAGGGATGAGCAGTTCTTC	CSVQLADWRDEQFF
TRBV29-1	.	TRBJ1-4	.	TGCAGCGTTGAAGATCTTAATGAAAAACTGTTTTTT	CSVEDLNEKLFF
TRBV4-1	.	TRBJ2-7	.	TGCGCCAGCAGCCAAGATCGGGTACTCTCCTACGAGCAGTACTTC	CASSQDRVLSYEQYF
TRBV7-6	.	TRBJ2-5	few	TGTGCCAGCAGCTTCTTCGTTCAGGCTGGGGAGACCCAGTACTTC	CASSFFVQAGETQYF
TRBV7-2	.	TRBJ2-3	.	TGTGCCAGCAGCCCCAGAGCGGAAAGGAGGGATACGCAGTATTTT	CASSPRAERRDTQYF
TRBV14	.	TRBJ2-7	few	TGTGCCAGCAGCCAAGAACGGATCGGCGAGCAGTACTTC	CASSQERIGEQYF
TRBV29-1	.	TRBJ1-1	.	TGCAGCGTTTACTTGTTCTGGGGTGAAGCTTTCTTT	CSVYLFWGEAFF
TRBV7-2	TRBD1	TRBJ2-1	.	TGTGCCAGCAGTCGACAGGGGCGCAATGAGCAGTTCTTC	CASSRQGRNEQFF
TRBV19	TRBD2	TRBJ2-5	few	TGTGCCAGTAGTCTAGACGCGGGAGAGGCGGAGACCCAGTACTTC	CASSLDAGEAETQYF
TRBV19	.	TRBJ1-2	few	TGTGCCAGTAGTGATCACTATGGCTACACCTTC	CASSDHYGYTF
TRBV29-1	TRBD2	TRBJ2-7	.	TGCAGCGTTGAAGGCGCGGGAGGACGCGAGCAGTACTTC	CSVEGAGGREQYF
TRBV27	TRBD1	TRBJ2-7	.	TGTGCCAGCAGTTTGACCCCGGGACAGGGTGCCCCCTTTCGCTACGAGCAGTACTTC	CASSLTPGQGAPFRYEQYF
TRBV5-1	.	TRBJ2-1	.	TGCGCCAGCAGCTTGGGGGCTGAGCAGTTCTTC	CASSLGAEQFF
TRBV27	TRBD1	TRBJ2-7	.	TGTGCCAGCAGCGTAGGGGACAGGGCCATCGCGGGGTACGAGCAGTACTTC	CASSVGDRAIAGYEQYF
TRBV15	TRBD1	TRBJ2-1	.	TGTGCCACCAGCAGAGGTGGGGGACAGGGGAGCTCCTACAATGAGCAGTTCTTC	CATSRGGGQGSSYNEQFF
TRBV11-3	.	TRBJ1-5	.	TGTGCCAGCAGCTTAGACCCCCATCAGCCCCAGCATTTT	CASSLDPHQPQHF
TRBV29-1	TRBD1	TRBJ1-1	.	TGCAGCGTTGATAGAGGACAGGGCATGAACACTGAAGCTTTCTTT	CSVDRGQGMNTEAFF
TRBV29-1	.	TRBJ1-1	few	TGCAGCGTTGCCCGAGACGACACTGAAGCTTTCTTT	CSVARDDTEAFF
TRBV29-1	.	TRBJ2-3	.	TGCAGCGGAAGGGGGTCTAGCACAGATACGCAGTATTTT	CSGRGSSTDTQYF
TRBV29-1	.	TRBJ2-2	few	TGCAGCGTTGATCGAGGTAACACCGGGGAGCTGTTTTTT	CSVDRGNTGELFF
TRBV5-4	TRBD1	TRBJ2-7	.	TGTGCCAGCAACGGACAGGGAAGCTACGAGCAGTACTTC	CASNGQGSYEQYF
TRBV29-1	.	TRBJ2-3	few	TGCAGCGTTCTTCCTCGGGATACGCAGTATTTT	CSVLPRDTQYF
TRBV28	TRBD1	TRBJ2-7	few	TGTGCCAGCAGGCGCTATCCCGGGACAGGGGCCTACGAGCAGTACTTC	CASRRYPGTGAYEQYF
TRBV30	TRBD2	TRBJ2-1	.	TGTGCCTGGAACTCTGAGCGGGACTATGAGCAGTTCTTC	CAWNSERDYEQFF
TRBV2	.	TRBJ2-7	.	TGTGCCAGCACTGGAGAATACGGAGGCTACGAGCAGTACTTC	CASTGEYGGYEQYF
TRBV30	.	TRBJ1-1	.	TGTGCCTGGAAGGGCCAGGTCTCAGCTTTCTTT	CAWKGQVSAFF
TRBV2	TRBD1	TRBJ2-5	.	TGTGCCAGCGGTCGGGACAGACTTCAAGAGACCCAGTACTTC	CASGRDRLQETQYF
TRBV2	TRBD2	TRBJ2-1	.	TGTGCCAGCAGCGCCCTCGGCGGGGGGTACAATGAGCAGTTCTTC	CASSALGGGYNEQFF
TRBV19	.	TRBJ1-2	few	TGTGCCAGTAGTATTCAGCATGGCTACACCTTC	CASSIQHGYTF
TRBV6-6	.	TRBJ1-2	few	TGTGCCAGCAGTCCCAGGAGAACGACCGCTAACTATGGCTACACCTTC	CASSPRRTTANYGYTF
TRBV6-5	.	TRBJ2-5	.	TGTGCCAGCAGTTACTCTAGTACATTCGGTGAGACCCAGTACTTC	CASSYSSTFGETQYF
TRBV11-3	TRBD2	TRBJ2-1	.	TGTGCCAGCAGCCTCAGCGGGATGGCCTACAATGAGCAGTTCTTC	CASSLSGMAYNEQFF
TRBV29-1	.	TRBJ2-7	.	TGCAGCGTTGGAGACGGGGGGCGCCCCTACGAGCAGTACTTC	CSVGDGGRPYEQYF